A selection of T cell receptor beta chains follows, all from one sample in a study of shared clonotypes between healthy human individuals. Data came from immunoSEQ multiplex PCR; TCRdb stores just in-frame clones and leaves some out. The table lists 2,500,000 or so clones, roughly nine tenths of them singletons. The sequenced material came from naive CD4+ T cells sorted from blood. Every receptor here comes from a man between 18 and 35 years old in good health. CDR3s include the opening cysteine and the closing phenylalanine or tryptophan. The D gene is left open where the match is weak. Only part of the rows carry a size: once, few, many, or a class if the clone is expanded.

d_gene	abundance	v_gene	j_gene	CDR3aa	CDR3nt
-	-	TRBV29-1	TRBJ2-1	CSVVRFGSSYNEQFF	TGCAGCGTTGTTAGATTCGGCAGCTCCTACAATGAGCAGTTCTTC
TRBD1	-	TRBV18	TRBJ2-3	CASSPQIGGERTDTQYF	TGTGCCAGCTCACCACAAATAGGGGGCGAGCGCACAGATACGCAGTATTTT
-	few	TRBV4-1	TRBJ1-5	CASSQEEEGNQPQHF	TGCGCCAGCAGCCAAGAGGAGGAGGGGAATCAGCCCCAGCATTTT
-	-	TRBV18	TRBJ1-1	CASSPVQQGSGTEAFF	TGTGCCAGCTCACCAGTCCAACAGGGAAGTGGGACTGAAGCTTTCTTT
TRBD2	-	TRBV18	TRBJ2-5	CASSRSGGPETQYF	TGTGCCAGCTCACGCTCGGGAGGTCCGGAGACCCAGTACTTC
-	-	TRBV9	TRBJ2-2	CASSVVGGTGELFF	TGTGCCAGCAGCGTAGTTGGGGGCACCGGGGAGCTGTTTTTT
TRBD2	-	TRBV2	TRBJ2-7	CASSAGTSGRTYEQYF	TGTGCCAGCAGTGCTGGGACTAGCGGGAGAACCTACGAGCAGTACTTC
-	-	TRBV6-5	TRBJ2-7	CASSYLTGGNYEQYF	TGTGCCAGCAGTTACTTGACAGGCGGGAACTACGAGCAGTACTTC
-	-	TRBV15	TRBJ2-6	CATSRSVPFGGANVLTF	TGTGCCACCAGCAGAAGTGTCCCCTTTGGTGGGGCCAACGTCCTGACTTTC
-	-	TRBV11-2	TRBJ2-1	CASSLDRASYNEQFF	TGTGCCAGCAGCTTAGATAGGGCGTCCTACAATGAGCAGTTCTTC
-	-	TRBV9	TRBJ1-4	CASSASTVSDEKLFF	TGTGCCAGCAGCGCCTCTACCGTGTCGGATGAAAAACTGTTTTTT
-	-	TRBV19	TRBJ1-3	CASSPVAGNTIYF	TGTGCCAGTAGTCCCGTAGCTGGAAACACCATATATTTT
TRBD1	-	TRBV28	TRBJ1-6	CASSLEGGTGGFGLHF	TGTGCCAGCAGTTTGGAGGGTGGGACAGGGGGATTCGGTCTCCACTTT
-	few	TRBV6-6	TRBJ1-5	CASTMDSTNQPQHF	TGTGCCAGCACCATGGACAGTACCAATCAGCCCCAGCATTTT
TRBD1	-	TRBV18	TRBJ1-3	CASSPGTGSGNTIYF	TGTGCCAGCTCACCCGGGACAGGGTCTGGAAACACCATATATTTT